Described below is a single T cell receptor (beta chain) sequence and its context. This clone's antigen is unknown. No base-level quality is on record; no much larger clone is a single base apart. This entry belongs to a study of identical twins (dated by TCRdb to 2016 to 2017). Looking at the study overall: The study deep-sequenced TCR alpha and beta repertoires from monozygotic twins, unrelated adults of various ages and cord blood to test whether fetal clonotypes persist. Replicate twin experiments were performed at different times using different library preparation protocols to rule out contamination.

Only healthy Caucasian donors were included. Three pairs of female monozygotic twins, all aged 18 to 29 years, were included in the twin cohort. CD4+ and CD8+ T cell populations were isolated with positive isolation kits from Invitrogen. At the junction V is shortened by 7 bases and J by 0 bases, with 7 bases in between. The CDR3 measures 13 amino acids from cysteine to phenylalanine. Of the read, only the CDR3 DNA is kept; its 39 bases are in frame from base 1. Library generation was performed with 5' RACE. These reads were obtained on an Illumina HiSeq 2000. A universal primer binding site was introduced by template switching, and a unique molecular identifier was present in the final cDNA, enabling accurate counting of TCR cDNA molecules. Specific primers in the conserved constant-segment region were used to synthesize first-strand cDNA for TCR alpha and beta chains. To control for contamination, each cDNA library was double barcoded with a SMART-Mk sample barcode plus Illumina barcodes. TruSeq adapter sequences, together with Illumina sample barcodes, were added in two successive PCR steps. The TCR alpha and beta cDNA libraries were sequenced on the Illumina HiSeq platform using custom primers. As for the original processing: Raw reads were processed with MiGEC to extract unique molecular identifiers, and MiXCR was used to determine CDR3 positions. Recombination models were inferred per individual with the repgenHMM and IGoR tools using an EM algorithm. Shared clonotypes were analyzed with the tcR package in R, and sharing was normalized by the product of cloneset sizes. To study raw recombination without the effects of thymic and clonal selection, out-of-frame nonproductive sequences were analyzed. TCRdb itself trimmed the public reads at Q25 with fastp, ran MiXCR and retained productive beta chains. Rows with one shared CDR3 protein collapse into an entry with the most common genes and DNA. Here the V and J calls rest on TCRdb's processing, not on the authors' analysis. The sample contains some 570,000 distinct CDR3 sequences, under 25% of them found a single time. About 0.5% of the sample comes from the top ten.

The paper's findings and limits, for the study overall: Because the same donors could not be followed over many years, the conclusions relied on cross-sectional statistical analysis. Compared with coincidental sharing between unrelated individuals, out-of-frame TCR alpha sequences shared between twins showed an excess of sequences with low generation probability. Abundant cord blood beta clonotypes carried fewer insertions; young adult naive repertoires showed a weaker similar trend, while memory repertoires showed none. Excess twin sharing in beta out-of-frame sequences was weaker because fewer shared sequences lowered the signal-to-noise ratio. Invariant T cells such as MAIT and iNKT could partly confound zero-insertion analyses, although diverse VJ usage argued against such confounding for most clonotypes. In monozygotic twins, recombination models systematically underestimated out-of-frame TCR alpha sharing, but the models matched the sharing seen between unrelated individuals.

These data also formed part of another study, on yellow fever vaccine responses in identical twins. According to the second study: According to the authors, in identical twins the way T cells responded to vaccination appeared partly convergent and partly personalized. In the study, vaccine-responding T cell clones were precisely tracked in identical twins.

The sequence came from a young woman in good health. The sequence links TRBV23-1 to TRBJ2-1; a tentative D call is TRBD1 (5 bases match). TRBV23-1 is given ORF status, its function remaining uncertain. Source material: CD4+ T cells sorted from blood. Here is the DNA: TGCGCCAGCAACAGGAGCTCCTACAATGAGCAGTTCTTC. Its translation reads: CASNRSSYNEQFF.